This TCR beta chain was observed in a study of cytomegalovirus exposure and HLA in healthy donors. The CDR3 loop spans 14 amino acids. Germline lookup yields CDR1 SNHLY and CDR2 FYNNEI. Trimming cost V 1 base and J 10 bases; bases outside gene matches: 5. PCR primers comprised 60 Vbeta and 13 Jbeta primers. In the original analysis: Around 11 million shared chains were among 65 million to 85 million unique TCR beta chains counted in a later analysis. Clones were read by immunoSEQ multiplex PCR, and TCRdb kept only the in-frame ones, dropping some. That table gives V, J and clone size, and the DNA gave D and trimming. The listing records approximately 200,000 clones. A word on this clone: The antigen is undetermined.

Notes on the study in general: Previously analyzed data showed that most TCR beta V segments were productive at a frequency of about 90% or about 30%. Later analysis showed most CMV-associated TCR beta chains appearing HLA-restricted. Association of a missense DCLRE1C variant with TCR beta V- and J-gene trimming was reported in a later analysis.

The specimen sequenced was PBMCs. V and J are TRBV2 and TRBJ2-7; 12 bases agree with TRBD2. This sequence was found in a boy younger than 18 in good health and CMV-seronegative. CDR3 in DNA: TGTGCCAGCAGTGAAGAACTAGCGGGGGGATTTCAGTACTTC. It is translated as CASSEELAGGFQYF.